Each of the 21 T cell receptor beta chains below was sequenced from the same sample in a study of T cells in Graves' hyperthyroidism and ophthalmopathy. Using RNA transcripts as the source, TCR beta CDR3 regions were amplified. Initially, a first-round RT-PCR of the TCR CDR3 employed the HTBI primer set. TCRdb reprocessed the multiplex PCR reads with MiXCR, giving one entry per CDR3 protein. This table has around 700,000 distinct CDR3 sequences, about 35% appearing once. Material for sequencing was blood. The receptors originated from a woman between 40 and 50 years old with Graves' hyperthyroidism.

CDR3 residues: CASRPDRGNEKLFF. In nucleotides, the CDR3 is TGTGCCAGCAGACCCGACAGGGGTAATGAAAAACTGTTTTTT. V and J are TRBV6-4 and TRBJ1-4; 8 positions match TRBD1. With 6 bases clipped from V and 4 bases from J, the junction kept 4 bases outside the gene matches. CDR1 MRHNA and CDR2 SNTAGT come from the germline V gene. CDR3 size: 14 residues.

On this clonotype: At one end the junction does not follow the germline gene, possibly because of a read error. The chain joins TRBV10-3 to TRBJ1-1; D unresolved. The CDR3 totals 14 residues. Germline V lookup: CDR1 ENHRY, CDR2 SYGVKD. The CDR3 DNA follows: TGTGCCAACAGTGAGACGAGCGTGAACACTGAAGCTTTCTTT. This sequence encodes CANSETSVNTEAFF.

This clonotype was seen ten or more times. The chain is built from TRBV7-9 and TRBJ2-2; D perhaps matches TRBD1 (5 bases). The CDR3 runs 15 residues. V was pared by 3 bases and J by 0 bases, with 8 bases between. CDR1 is SEHNR, CDR2 FQNEAQ, per germline (reference sequence). CDR3 DNA sequence: TGTGCCAGCAGCTTGACAGACGCGAACACCGGGGAGCTGTTTTTT. Its protein is CASSLTDANTGELFF. The variable domain in full, with the rest retrieved from reference TRBV7-9 and TRBJ2-2, is DTGVSQNPRHKITKRGQNVTFRCDPISEHNRLYWYRQTLGQGPEFLTYFQNEAQLEKSRLLSDRFSAERPKGSFSTLEIQRTEQGDSAMYLCASSLTDANTGELFFGEGSRLTVL.

The DNA of the CDR3 is TGTGCCAGCAGCTCGGCCGGGACGGAGGTATACGAGCAGTACTTC. Its translation: CASSSAGTEVYEQYF. The rearrangement joins TRBV7-2 to TRBJ2-7; D is possibly TRBD1 or TRBD2 (5 bases each). The CDR3 contains 15 residues. Germline values: CDR1 SGHTA, CDR2 FQGNSA. Trimming removed 4 bases at V and 4 bases at J, with 17 bases between.

There are a few counts of this clonotype. The CDR3 DNA follows: TGTGCCAGCAGAGACGAGGGGTTGGTGACTGAAGCTTTCTTT. Protein: CASRDEGLVTEAFF. The gene calls are TRBV6-6 and TRBJ1-1; a weak D match, TRBD1 (5 bases). Trimming pared 6 bases from V and 5 bases from J, leaving 16 bases between. From germline, CDR1 is MNHNY and CDR2 SVGAGI (reference sequence). CDR3 size: 14 residues.

This clonotype has at least ten counts. J is TRBJ1-1 and V is TRBV10-3; maybe TRBD1 (5 bases). Germline V lookup: CDR1 ENHRY, CDR2 SYGVKD. The CDR3 loop spans 14 amino acids. Trimming shortened V by 3 bases and J by 0 bases, and 8 bases separated the two germline ends. CDR3 amino acids: CAISDGGLNTEAFF. CDR3 DNA sequence: TGTGCCATCAGTGATGGGGGTTTGAACACTGAAGCTTTCTTT.

CDR3 nucleotides: TGTGCCAGCAGCTTTCTAAACAGGGGGCGTGAGCAGTACTTC. Its translation: CASSFLNRGREQYF. The chain is built from TRBV5-6 and TRBJ2-7, with 9 bases lining up with TRBD1. CDR1 SGHDT and CDR2 YYEEEE come from the germline V gene. The CDR3 is 14 amino acids. With 2 bases clipped from V and 7 bases from J, the junction kept 7 bases outside the gene matches.

This clonotype showed up many times. The V and J genes are TRBV15 and TRBJ1-2; TRBD1 matches 11 bases. Germline-derived CDR1 and CDR2 are LNHNV and YYDKDF (reference sequence). This CDR3 comprises 19 residues. V shed 1 base and J 3 bases; nucleotides not matched to a gene: 13. The CDR3 protein is CATSRGFAGQGAGDYGYTF. The CDR3 DNA reads TGTGCCACCAGCAGAGGTTTCGCTGGACAGGGGGCTGGGGACTATGGCTACACCTTC.

The table lists this clonotype with many counts. The chain links TRBV13 to TRBJ2-7, with 9 bases aligning to TRBD2. The CDR3 runs 15 residues. J was trimmed by 4 bases and V by 5 bases; bases with no gene match: 9. The germline gives CDR1 PRHDT, CDR2 FYEKMQ (reference sequence). The CDR3 reads CASSRTGTSPYEQYF. In DNA, the CDR3 is TGTGCCAGCAGCCGTACCGGGACTAGCCCTTACGAGCAGTACTTC.

This chain uses TRBV11-2 with TRBJ1-4; D unclear. The V gene's germline CDR1 is SGHAT and CDR2 FQNNGV. The CDR3 loop spans 14 amino acids. Trimming cost V 7 bases and J 5 bases, with 14 bases left between them. The CDR3 spells CASTNGRDNEKLFF. CDR3 DNA: TGTGCCAGCACCAATGGACGTGACAATGAAAAACTGTTTTTT.

This clonotype was recorded a few times. This rearrangement joins TRBV12-3 or TRBV12-4 to TRBJ2-7, with D possibly called TRBD1 or TRBD2 (5 bases each). V was clipped by 3 bases and J by 4 bases, with 13 bases between them. The CDR3 has 14 residues. This CDR3 is CASSFLGDEYEQYF. The CDR3 nucleotides are TGTGCCAGCAGTTTTCTGGGGGACGAGTACGAGCAGTACTTC.

The chain employs TRBV11-2 and TRBJ2-7; 7 bases are shared with TRBD2. Germline lookup yields CDR1 SGHAT and CDR2 FQNNGV. This CDR3 contains 15 residues. Unmatched junction bases numbered 9, after V lost 4 bases and J lost 3 bases. This chain's CDR3 is CASSSNPGLSYEQYF. Here the CDR3 DNA reads TGTGCCAGCAGCTCAAACCCGGGACTAAGCTACGAGCAGTACTTC.

This clonotype occurred a few times. The chain couples TRBV12-3 or TRBV12-4 to TRBJ2-7; 9 nucleotides agree with TRBD1. The CDR3 is 15 amino acids. V lost 4 bases and J lost 6; bases outside the gene matches: 10. The CDR3 DNA reads TGTGCCAGCAGTTCAACCCGGACAGGGGTGGGCGAGCAGTACTTC. Its protein is CASSSTRTGVGEQYF.

This sequence joins TRBV7-2 and TRBJ1-1, with 7 bases lining up with TRBD1. The CDR3 sequence is 13 residues long. Trimming removed 5 bases from V and 6 bases from J; junction bases left unmatched: 6. The germline CDR1 and CDR2 sequences are SGHTA and FQGNSA. The CDR3 protein is CASSPWTGSEAFF. The CDR3 DNA reads as TGTGCCAGCAGCCCCTGGACAGGCTCTGAAGCTTTCTTT.

This clonotype was counted a few times. This may arise from a read error, as a much more abundant clone is one base away. The V call is TRBV9, the J call TRBJ2-6; a weak D match, TRBD2 (5 bases). Germline V lookup: CDR1 SGDLS, CDR2 YYNGEE. There are 14 residues in the CDR3. Trimming left V 3 bases short and J 8 bases short, with 12 bases between. The CDR3 protein is CASSGRAGTNVLTF. DNA of the CDR3: TGTGCCAGCAGCGGAAGGGCCGGGACCAACGTCCTGACTTTC.

The chain couples TRBV28 to TRBJ1-1; D remains ambiguous. Trimming removed 11 bases from V and 4 bases from J, with 11 bases in between. Per the germline V gene, CDR1 is MDHEN and CDR2 is SYDVKM. The CDR3 sequence is 11 residues long. CDR3 protein: CAGSSITEAFF. The CDR3 region has the DNA TGTGCCGGAAGCAGTATCACTGAAGCTTTCTTT.

Ten or more counts support this clonotype. The chain has TRBV9 and TRBJ1-6, with D unclear. This CDR3 contains 14 residues. Trimming stripped 6 bases from V and 9 bases from J, with 16 bases between. CDR1 and CDR2 (germline): SGDLS, YYNGEE. CDR3 DNA sequence: TGTGCCAGCACCCCCCTGCCCGAGGGTTCACCCCTCCACTTT. It codes for CASTPLPEGSPLHF.

This clonotype was recorded a few times. This rearrangement joins TRBV19 to TRBJ1-1, with TRBD1 matching over 8 bases. This CDR3 region has 14 residues. In germline, CDR1 is LNHDA, CDR2 SQIVND (reference sequence). Trimming cost V 9 bases and J 6 bases; bases outside gene matches: 12. CDR3 protein: CASKASGGAPEAFF. The CDR3 DNA is TGTGCCAGCAAGGCGTCAGGGGGCGCCCCTGAAGCTTTCTTT.

There are many counts of this clonotype. The rearrangement joins TRBV20-1 to TRBJ2-5, with D possibly called TRBD1 or TRBD2 (6 bases each). V lost 2 bases, J lost 4 bases, and 11 bases lay in between. The CDR3 contains 13 residues. Germline CDR1 DFQATT, CDR2 SNEGSKA (reference sequence). The CDR3 reads CSARRGARETQYF. The CDR3 nucleotides read TGCAGTGCTAGAAGGGGGGCCAGAGAGACCCAGTACTTC.

This clonotype was counted many times. This chain links TRBV7-9 with TRBJ1-1; D gene unclear. Deletions cut 1 base from V and 3 bases from J, with 6 bases between. The germline gives CDR1 SEHNR, CDR2 FQNEAQ (reference sequence). This CDR3 has 13 residues. DNA for the CDR3: TGTGCCAGCAGCTTAGACACATACACTGAAGCTTTCTTT. Translation: CASSLDTYTEAFF.

This clonotype was detected ten times or more. The chain uses TRBV2 and TRBJ2-6; TRBD1 matches at 8 bases. With V trimmed by 7 bases and J by 4 bases, 9 bases remained unmatched. CDR1 is SNHLY, CDR2 FYNNEI, per germline. The CDR3 loop spans 16 amino acids. Here the CDR3 reads CASIPGGVAGANVLTF. The CDR3, as DNA: TGTGCCAGCATCCCAGGGGGCGTCGCCGGGGCCAACGTCCTGACTTTC.